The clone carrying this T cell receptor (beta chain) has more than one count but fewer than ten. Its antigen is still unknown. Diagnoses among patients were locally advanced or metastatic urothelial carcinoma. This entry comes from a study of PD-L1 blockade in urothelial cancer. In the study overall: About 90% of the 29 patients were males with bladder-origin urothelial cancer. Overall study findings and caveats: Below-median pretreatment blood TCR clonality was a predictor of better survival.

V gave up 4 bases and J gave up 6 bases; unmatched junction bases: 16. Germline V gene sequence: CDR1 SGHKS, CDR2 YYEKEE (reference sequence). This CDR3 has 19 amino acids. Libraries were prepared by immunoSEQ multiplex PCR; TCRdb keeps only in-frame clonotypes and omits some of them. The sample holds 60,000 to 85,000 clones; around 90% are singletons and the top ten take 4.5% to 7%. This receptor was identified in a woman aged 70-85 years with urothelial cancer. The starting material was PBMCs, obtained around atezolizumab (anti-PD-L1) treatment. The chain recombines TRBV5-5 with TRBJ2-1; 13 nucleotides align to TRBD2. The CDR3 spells CASSIGFRTSGSWGNEQFF. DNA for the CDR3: TGTGCCAGCAGCATTGGCTTTCGGACTAGCGGGAGCTGGGGCAATGAGCAGTTCTTC. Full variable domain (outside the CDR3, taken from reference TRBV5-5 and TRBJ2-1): DAGVTQSPTHLIKTRGQQVTLRCSPISGHKSVSWYQQVLGQGPQFIFQYYEKEERGRGNFPDRFSARQFPNYSSELNVNALLLGDSALYLCASSIGFRTSGSWGNEQFFGPGTRLTVL.